This passage covers 9 T cell receptor beta chains from one sample sequenced in a study of beta chain features in type 1 diabetes. What was sequenced were expressed TCRB transcripts, since all of the isolated RNA had been reverse transcribed. Libraries were prepared by immunoSEQ multiplex PCR; TCRdb keeps only in-frame clonotypes and omits some of them. The repertoire has roughly 160,000 clones, 8% to 9.5% of them found once; the top ten carry approximately 0.56%. These receptors lack a known antigen. Study conclusions and caveats: Within each of all four CD4+ subsets, Type 1 diabetes patients had TCRB CDR3s that were moderately but significantly shorter.

Sequencing was performed on central memory CD4+ T cells from blood. The receptors shown here come from a woman younger than 30 with type 1 diabetes.

The chain recombines TRBV19 with TRBJ1-2; D is possibly TRBD1 (6 bases). V lost 5 bases to trimming and J lost 4 bases, with 14 bases between them. The V gene's germline CDR1 is LNHDA and CDR2 SQIVND (reference sequence). The CDR3 loop spans 14 amino acids. The CDR3 nucleotides read TGTGCCAGTAGTTTCAACAGGGCCAGCTATGGCTACACCTTC. This codes for CASSFNRASYGYTF. The full variable domain, rest sourced from reference TRBV19 and TRBJ1-2, is DGGITQSPKYLFRKEGQNVTLSCEQNLNHDAMYWYRQDPGQGLRLIYYSQIVNDFQKGDIAEGYSVSREKKESFPLTVTSAQKNPTAFYLCASSFNRASYGYTFGSGTRLTVV.

This clone came up a few times. This chain joins TRBV7-6 and TRBJ2-1; TRBD2 aligns across 15 bases. Germline loops: CDR1 SGHVS, CDR2 FNYEAQ. The V and J ends lost 5 bases and 10 bases, in that order; junction bases with no gene match: 15. This CDR3 contains 18 residues. The CDR3 DNA reads TGTGCCAGCAGCGCCCTCGGGACTAGCGGGAGGTCCGGGGGGGAGCAGTTCTTC. Amino acids: CASSALGTSGRSGGEQFF.

In this sample, this clone turned up a few times. The chain recombines TRBV7-9 with TRBJ2-7; TRBD2 aligns across 10 bases. Germline-derived CDR1 and CDR2 are SEHNR and FQNEAQ (reference sequence). This CDR3 contains 14 residues. J gave up 6 bases and V 5 bases, and 7 bases lay outside the gene matches. In nucleotides, the CDR3 is TGTGCCAGCAGCCCGAGCGGGAGGGCGGGCGAGCAGTACTTC. Amino acids: CASSPSGRAGEQYF.

This clone was seen ten or more times. The V and J genes are TRBV29-1 and TRBJ1-1, with 7 nucleotides matching TRBD1. The V gene's germline CDR1 is SQVTM and CDR2 ANQGSEA. This CDR3 region has 12 residues. J lost 7 bases, V lost 7 bases, and 9 bases had no gene match. The CDR3 nucleotides read TGCAGCGCTGACAGGGAAGTCGGTGAAGCTTTCTTT. Translation: CSADREVGEAFF. The variable domain in full, with the rest retrieved from reference TRBV29-1 and TRBJ1-1, is SAVISQKPSRDICQRGTSLTIQCQVDSQVTMMFWYRQQPGQSLTLIATANQGSEATYESGFVIDKFPISRPNLTFSTLTVSNMSPEDSSIYLCSADREVGEAFFGQGTRLTVV.

The rearrangement links TRBV7-2 to TRBJ2-7, with 8 bases aligning to TRBD2. V was clipped by 1 base and J by 2 bases; unmatched bases: 4. This CDR3 spans 15 amino acids. Germline V lookup: CDR1 SGHTA, CDR2 FQGNSA. The CDR3 loop is CASSLVAGKAYEQYF. The CDR3 coding sequence is TGTGCCAGCAGCTTAGTAGCGGGAAAAGCCTACGAGCAGTACTTC.

The sample holds a few counts of this clone. The CDR3 DNA is TGTGCCAGCAGCTTTGATGGGGCTCCCGGGGAGCTGTTTTTT. Its protein is CASSFDGAPGELFF. V is TRBV5-4 and J is TRBJ2-2, with D perhaps matching TRBD1 (5 bases). The CDR3 runs 14 residues. The germline V gene encodes CDR1 SGHNT and CDR2 YYREEE (reference sequence). The V gene lost 2 bases and the J gene lost 6 bases, with 11 bases spanning the gap. Based on the CDR3 plus reference TRBV5-4 and TRBJ2-2, the full variable domain is ETGVTQSPTHLIKTRGQQVTLRCSSQSGHNTVSWYQQALGQGPQFIFQYYREEENGRGNFPPRFSGLQFPNYSSELNVNALELDDSALYLCASSFDGAPGELFFGEGSRLTVL.

V and J are TRBV28 and TRBJ1-1; D is ambiguous. V was pared by 7 bases and J by 3 bases, with 9 bases between. Germline CDR1 is MDHEN and CDR2 is SYDVKM. This CDR3 contains 12 residues. The CDR3 spells CASTLSDTEAFF. CDR3 coding DNA: TGTGCCAGCACCCTCTCGGACACTGAAGCTTTCTTT.

The chain couples TRBV7-2 to TRBJ2-5; D might be TRBD2 (6 bases). This CDR3 contains 14 residues. The germline V and J ends were trimmed by 5 bases and 1 base, with 11 bases remaining between them. Germline CDR1 SGHTA, CDR2 FQGNSA. The CDR3 sequence: CASSPGGTQETQYF. CDR3 bases: TGTGCCAGCAGCCCGGGCGGGACCCAAGAGACCCAGTACTTC.

V gene TRBV5-1 combines with J gene TRBJ1-1, with 8 bases matching TRBD1. Germline values: CDR1 SGHRS, CDR2 YFSETQ. The CDR3 contains 17 residues. V gave up 3 bases and J gave up 4 bases; unmatched junction bases: 14. The CDR3 nucleotides read TGCGCCAGCAGCTCCACGACAGGGGTGGGAGTTGGCACTGAAGCTTTCTTT. Protein sequence: CASSSTTGVGVGTEAFF.